These 9 T cell receptor beta chains share one sample of origin, sequenced in a study of T cells of healthy individuals. TCRdb called the 5' RACE reads again in MiXCR, with one record for every CDR3 protein. In the table there are some 85,000 distinct CDR3 sequences, around 5.1% of which are singletons. These receptors all stem from a female donor in good health.

This clonotype was recorded only once. Since a much larger clone is just one base distant, this may be a read error. The chain combines TRBV12-3 or TRBV12-4 with TRBJ2-3; D not resolved. Trimming stripped 6 bases from V and 14 bases from J, with 18 bases between. This CDR3 has 12 residues. The CDR3 DNA reads as TGTGCCAGCAGCCTCGACGAAGTTTCGCGGTATTTT. It translates to CASSLDEVSRYF.

This clonotype appeared many times. The genes are TRBV29-1 and TRBJ2-3; 14 positions agree with TRBD2. V trimming: 7 bases; J trimming: 4 bases; junction bases outside the gene matches: 13. The CDR3 contains 17 residues. CDR1 is SQVTM and CDR2 is ANQGSEA in the germline V gene. The CDR3 region is CSAHWGLAGAGSDTQYF. The CDR3 DNA sequence: TGCAGCGCCCATTGGGGACTAGCGGGAGCTGGCTCAGATACGCAGTATTTT.

Details on this clonotype: This may stem from a read error, because a much larger clone lies one nucleotide away. The J gene is TRBJ2-6, the V gene TRBV27; D not resolved. The CDR3 spans 16 residues. Per the germline V gene, CDR1 is MNHEY and CDR2 is SMNVEV (reference sequence). The CDR3 DNA is TGTGTCAGCAGTACCAGATTGTGGTCTGGGGCCAACGTCCTGACTTTC. It specifies CVSSTRLWSGANVLTF.

The rearrangement links TRBV13 to TRBJ2-7, with a tentative D call TRBD1 (6 bases). The CDR3 is 15 amino acids. Germline lookup yields CDR1 PRHDT and CDR2 FYEKMQ (reference sequence). V lost 4 bases and J lost 0, with 13 bases in between. As DNA, the CDR3 is TGTGCCAGCAGCTATATCACAGGGAGCTCCTACGAGCAGTACTTC. Its translation: CASSYITGSSYEQYF.

Details on this clonotype: Just one base apart from a much larger clone, this may be a read error. The genes are TRBV6-5 and TRBJ2-1; 8 positions match TRBD2. Germline-derived CDR1 and CDR2 are MNHEY and SVGAGI. The CDR3 length is 17 residues. The J segment lost 5 bases and the V segment lost 0 bases, leaving 9 bases of the junction unmatched. CDR3 protein: CASSYSLGGGTDNEQFF. As DNA, the CDR3 is TGTGCCAGCAGTTACTCGTTGGGCGGGGGGACCGACAATGAGCAGTTCTTC.

The chain combines TRBV11-2 with TRBJ1-4; D may be TRBD1 (5 bases). The V end lost 2 bases, the J end lost 11 bases, and 15 bases lay between the germline ends. In germline, CDR1 is SGHAT, CDR2 FQNNGV. The CDR3 loop spans 14 amino acids. The CDR3 DNA sequence: TGTGCCAGCAGCTTACAGGGTTTTCAGAAGAAACTGTTTTTT. Its protein product is CASSLQGFQKKLFF.

The chain is built from TRBV29-1 and TRBJ2-7; possibly TRBD1 or TRBD2 for D (5 bases each). The CDR3 has 14 residues. V dropped 7 bases and J dropped 0 bases, with 16 bases sitting between them. Germline V gives CDR1 SQVTM, CDR2 ANQGSEA. DNA for the CDR3: TGCAGCGCTATACCCCGGGGCAACTCCTACGAGCAGTACTTC. It translates to CSAIPRGNSYEQYF.

Regarding this clonotype: A much larger clonotype is one base distant, so this may be a read error. This chain links TRBV7-2 with TRBJ2-5; D gene ambiguous. Germline values: CDR1 SGHTA, CDR2 FQGNSA. CDR3 length equals 14 residues. The CDR3 DNA follows: TGTGCCAGCAGCCCCGGGCCCGCCCAAGAGACCCAGAACTTC. It encodes CASSPGPAQETQNF.

This clonotype was counted a few times. The chain links TRBV25-1 to TRBJ1-5, with 8 bases lining up with TRBD1. The junction had 19 bases not matched to a gene; V was cut back by 9 bases and J by 0 bases. In germline, CDR1 is MGHDK, CDR2 SYGVNS. The length of the CDR3 is 19 residues. Here the CDR3 reads CASPKDRRDRKYSNQPQHF. CDR3 DNA sequence: TGTGCCAGTCCCAAGGATCGACGGGACAGGAAATATAGCAATCAGCCCCAGCATTTT.